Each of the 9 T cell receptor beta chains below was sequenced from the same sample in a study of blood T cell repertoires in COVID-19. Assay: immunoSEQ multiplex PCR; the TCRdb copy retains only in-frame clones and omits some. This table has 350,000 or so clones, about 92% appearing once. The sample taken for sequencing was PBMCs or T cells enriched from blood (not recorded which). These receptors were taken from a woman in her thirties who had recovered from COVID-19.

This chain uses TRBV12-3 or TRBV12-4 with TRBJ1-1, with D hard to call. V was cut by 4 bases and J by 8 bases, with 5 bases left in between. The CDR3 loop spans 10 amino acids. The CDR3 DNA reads TGTGCCAGCAGTTCCTCGGAAGCTTTCTTT. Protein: CASSSSEAFF.

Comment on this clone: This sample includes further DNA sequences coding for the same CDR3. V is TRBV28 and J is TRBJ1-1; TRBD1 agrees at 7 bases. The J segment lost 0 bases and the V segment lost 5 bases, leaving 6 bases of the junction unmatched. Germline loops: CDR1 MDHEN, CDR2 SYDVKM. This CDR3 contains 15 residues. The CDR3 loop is CASSPAGGMNTEAFF. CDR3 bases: TGTGCCAGCAGTCCAGCAGGGGGGATGAACACTGAAGCTTTCTTT.

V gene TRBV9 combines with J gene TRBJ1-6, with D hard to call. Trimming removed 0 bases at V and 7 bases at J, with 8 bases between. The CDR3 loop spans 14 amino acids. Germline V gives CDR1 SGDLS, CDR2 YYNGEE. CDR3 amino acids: CASSVGGNNSPLHF. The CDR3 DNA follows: TGTGCCAGCAGCGTAGGAGGGAACAATTCACCCCTCCACTTT.

In DNA, the CDR3 is TGTGCCAGCCGAGAGGAGCGTCAGCCCCAGCATTTT. Amino acids: CASREERQPQHF. The rearrangement joins TRBV28 to TRBJ1-5; D uncertain. The CDR3 length is 12 residues. Germline CDR1 reads MDHEN; CDR2 reads SYDVKM. The V and J ends lost 8 bases and 6 bases respectively, with 11 bases between them.

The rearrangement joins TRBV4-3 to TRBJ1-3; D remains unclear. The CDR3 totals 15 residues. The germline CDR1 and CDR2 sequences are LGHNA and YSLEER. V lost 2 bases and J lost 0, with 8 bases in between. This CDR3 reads CASSQQVSSGNTIYF. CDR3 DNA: TGCGCCAGCAGCCAACAGGTTAGCTCTGGAAACACCATATATTTT.

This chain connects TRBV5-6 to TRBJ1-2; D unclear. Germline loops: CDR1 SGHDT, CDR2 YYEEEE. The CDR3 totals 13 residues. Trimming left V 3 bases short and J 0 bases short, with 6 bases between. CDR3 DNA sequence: TGTGCCAGCAGCTCCGAGCCTAACTATGGCTACACCTTC. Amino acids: CASSSEPNYGYTF.

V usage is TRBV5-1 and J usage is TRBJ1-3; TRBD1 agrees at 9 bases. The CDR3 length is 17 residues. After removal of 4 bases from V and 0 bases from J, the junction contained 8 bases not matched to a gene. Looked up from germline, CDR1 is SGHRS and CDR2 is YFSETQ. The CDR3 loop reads CASSPTYRGHSGNTIYF. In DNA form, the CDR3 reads TGCGCCAGCAGCCCGACGTACAGGGGGCACTCTGGAAACACCATATATTTT.

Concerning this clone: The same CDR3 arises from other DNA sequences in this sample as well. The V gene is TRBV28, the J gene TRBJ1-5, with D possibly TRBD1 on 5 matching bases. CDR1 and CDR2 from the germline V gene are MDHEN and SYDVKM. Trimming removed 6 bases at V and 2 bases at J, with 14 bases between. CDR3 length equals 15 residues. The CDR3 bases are TGTGCCAGCAGCCTAGGACAAGGGGGCAATCAGCCCCAGCATTTT. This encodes CASSLGQGGNQPQHF.

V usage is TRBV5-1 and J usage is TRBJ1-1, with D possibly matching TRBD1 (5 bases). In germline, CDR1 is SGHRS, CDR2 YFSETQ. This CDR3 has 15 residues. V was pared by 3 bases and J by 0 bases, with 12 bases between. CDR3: CASSYGHGVNTEAFF. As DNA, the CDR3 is TGCGCCAGCAGCTACGGACATGGGGTGAACACTGAAGCTTTCTTT.